The entry that follows covers one T cell receptor (beta chain) sequence. The sample holds many counts of this clonotype. Its antigen is not yet known. No base-level quality is on record; no much larger clone is a single base apart. Starting from roughly 370 ng RNA, TCR libraries were constructed with the Immunoverse kit using molecular barcoded adaptors that cover the alpha/delta and beta/gamma chains. The same RNA used for transcriptome sequencing was used for TCR library preparation. Sequencing of TCR libraries was carried out on an Illumina HiSeq 4000 with 2 x 150 cycles. The original pipeline was this. TCR reads were aligned to human V, D, J and C references and assembled into CDR3 clonotypes with MiXCR, including quality filtering and error correction. The tcR package in R was used to analyze clonotype counts and gene usage diversity. For inspection of raw mapping reads, RNA-seq reads were mapped by STAR aligner version 2.5.3a onto GRCh37 of the human genome. To test how sequencing depth affected the clonotypes detected, IR-seq fastq files were randomly downsampled with Seqtk 1.3. Using fastp at Q25 and MiXCR, TCRdb reprocessed the public reads and kept productive beta chains. Identical CDR3 protein sequences are pooled into one entry, listed with their most common genes and DNA. The V and J calls shown here were made by TCRdb, not taken from the authors' results. Within this sample are approximately 58,000 distinct CDR3 sequences, with 9% to 15% of them counted one time only. Of the sample, under 20% is held by the ten largest clones.

These data come from a study of read filtering for tumor transcriptome and immune sequencing (dated by TCRdb to 2020 to 2021). Background on the whole study: The cohort was composed of 17 male and roughly 13 female patients, with a mean age of around 66 years and an age range of about 47 to 80. Under revised international staging, 8 patients fell into R-ISS I, some 15 into R-ISS II and about 7 into R-ISS III. As a main aim, a read-filtering strategy for immune repertoire data was addressed, with the specific question being whether clonotypes supported by a single read should be removed. TCR repertoires obtained by targeted immune repertoire sequencing and by bulk whole-transcriptome sequencing performed on the same bone marrow samples were compared. Per sample, about 4.05 to 10.27 million TCR-region mapped reads were obtained with IR-seq, compared with only roughly 75 to 1,400 with RNA-seq. Whole-transcriptome libraries were prepared with the TruSeq RNA Access Library Prep Kit after DNase treatment. Findings and caveats that apply to the study as a whole: The correlation between IR-seq and RNA-seq shared clonotype proportions rose when single-read clonotypes were removed. Compared with RNA-seq, IR-seq captured clonotypes at much greater depth and more reliably, and a smaller IR-seq throughput was enough to identify most of the shared clonotypes. Single-read clonotypes made up around 82% of clonotypes but only approximately 4% of total reads in IR-seq, compared with approximately 70% of clonotypes and approximately 45% of reads in RNA-seq. The sorted CD138-negative fraction was a mixed bone marrow immune population, not purified T cells.

Bone marrow was sampled from every patient at the time of active disease. Bone marrow mononuclear cells were isolated by Ficoll-Hypaque density gradient centrifugation. Myeloma plasma cells were removed and CD138-negative cells were obtained by negative selection following labeling with CD138 magnetic microbeads on a MACS separator. Purity of the isolated cells was checked by flow cytometry on an Attune NxT using CD138 antibodies. TRIzol reagent was used to extract total RNA, which was then quantified with a NanoDrop spectrophotometer. Paired RNA-seq and IR-seq were performed on each patient's CD138-negative bone marrow sample. The source is a donor aged 40 or older with multiple myeloma. The sample was a population of CD138-negative cells sorted from bone marrow. The label giving this sample's cell subset or site can be read as: bone marrow mononuclear cells depleted of CD138+ plasma/myeloma cells by negative magnetic selection.

CDR3 region: CASTNSHNQPQHF. The sequenced DNA: TGTGCCAGCACGAACAGCCACAATCAGCCCCAGCATTTT. This chain is built from TRBV6-6 and TRBJ1-5; the D segment cannot be called with confidence. V is pared back by 7 bases and J by 3 bases, with 10 bases lying between the germline termini. Looking up the germline V gene (reference sequence) yields CDR1 MNHNY and CDR2 SVGAGI. The CDR3 contains 13 residues, cysteine and phenylalanine counted. This entry keeps only the CDR3 DNA: 39 bases, framed from base 1.